This note documents a single T cell receptor (beta chain) sequence. The data originate from a study of immune cell composition in non-small cell lung cancer. The repertoire was sequenced with immunoSEQ multiplex PCR; TCRdb's copy has only in-frame clones and lacks some. The sample holds under 3,000 clones; 65% to 80% are singletons and the top ten take 12%. This clonotype was obtained from a human donor with non-small cell lung cancer. The sequenced material came from lung tumor tissue.

DNA of the CDR3: TGTGCCAGTAGTTCACCCGGACTAGCGGGGGGGCTCTATACGCAGTATTTT. It is translated as CASSSPGLAGGLYTQYF. The genes are TRBV19 and TRBJ2-3, with 15 bases lining up with TRBD2. CDR1 is LNHDA, CDR2 SQIVND, per germline (reference sequence). V gave up 5 bases and J gave up 7 bases; unmatched junction bases: 10. CDR3 length equals 17 residues.